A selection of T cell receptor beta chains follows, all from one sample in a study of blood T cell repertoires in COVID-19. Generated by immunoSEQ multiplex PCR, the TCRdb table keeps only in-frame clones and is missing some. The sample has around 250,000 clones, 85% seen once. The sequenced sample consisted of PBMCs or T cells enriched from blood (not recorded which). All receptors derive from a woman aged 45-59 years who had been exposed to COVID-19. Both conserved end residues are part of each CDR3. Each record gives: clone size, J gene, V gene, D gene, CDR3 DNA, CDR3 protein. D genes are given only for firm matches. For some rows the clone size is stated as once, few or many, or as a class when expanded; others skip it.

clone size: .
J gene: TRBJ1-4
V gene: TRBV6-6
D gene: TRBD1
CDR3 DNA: TGTGCCAGCAGGAGGGACAGGGGAGTTAATGAAAAACTGTTTTTT
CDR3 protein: CASRRDRGVNEKLFF

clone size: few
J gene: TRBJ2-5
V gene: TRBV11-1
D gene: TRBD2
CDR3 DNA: TGTGCCAGCACCCGGGGGGGGCGTCGAGAGACCCAGTACTTC
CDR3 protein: CASTRGGRRETQYF

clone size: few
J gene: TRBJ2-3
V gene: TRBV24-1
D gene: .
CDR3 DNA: TGTGCCACCAGTGATCCTGCAGGGGCGGGCACAGATACGCAGTATTTT
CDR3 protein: CATSDPAGAGTDTQYF

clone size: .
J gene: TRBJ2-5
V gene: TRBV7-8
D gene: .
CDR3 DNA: TGTGCCAGCAGCCCGGTACAGGAGACCCAGTACTTC
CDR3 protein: CASSPVQETQYF

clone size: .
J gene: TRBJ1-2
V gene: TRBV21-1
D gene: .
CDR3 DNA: TGTGCCAGCAGCAAAGTTAAGGACACGCTGTATGGCTACACCTTC
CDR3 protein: CASSKVKDTLYGYTF

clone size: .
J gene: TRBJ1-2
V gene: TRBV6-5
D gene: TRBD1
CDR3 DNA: TGTGCCAGCGGACAGGGGCGGTATGACTATGGCTACACCTTC
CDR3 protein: CASGQGRYDYGYTF

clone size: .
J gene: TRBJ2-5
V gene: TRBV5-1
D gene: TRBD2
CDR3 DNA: TGCGCCAGCAGCTTTAAAGCGGCGGGGGAAGAGACCCAGTACTTC
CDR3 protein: CASSFKAAGEETQYF

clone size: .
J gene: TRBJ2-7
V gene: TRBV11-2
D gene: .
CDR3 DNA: TGTGCCAGCAGCTTAGGACAGTGGTACGAGCAGTACTTC
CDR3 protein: CASSLGQWYEQYF

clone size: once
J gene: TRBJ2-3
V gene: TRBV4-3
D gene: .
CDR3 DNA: TGCGCCAGCAGCCCAAGGGAGACCCATACGCAGTATTTT
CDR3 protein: CASSPRETHTQYF

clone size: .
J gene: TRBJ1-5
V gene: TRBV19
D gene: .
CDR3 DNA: TGTGCCAGTATGTCAGGGTCCGATTATCAGCCCCAGCATTTT
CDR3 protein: CASMSGSDYQPQHF

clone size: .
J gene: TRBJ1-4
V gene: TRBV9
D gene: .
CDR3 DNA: TGTGCCAGCAGCCCGGAACAGGGTTACGAAAAACTGTTTTTT
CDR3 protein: CASSPEQGYEKLFF

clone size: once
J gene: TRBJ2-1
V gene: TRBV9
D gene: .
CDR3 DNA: TGTGCCAGCAGCGTAGCTTACAATGAGCAGTTCTTC
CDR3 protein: CASSVAYNEQFF

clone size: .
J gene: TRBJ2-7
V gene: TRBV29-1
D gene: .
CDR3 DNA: TGCAGCGTTGGCTTTGTCCGGGGGAAATCCTACGAGCAGTACTTC
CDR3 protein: CSVGFVRGKSYEQYF

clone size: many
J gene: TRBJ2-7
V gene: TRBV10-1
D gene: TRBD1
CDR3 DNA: TGCGCCAGCAGTGCGGACAGGAATCCCCCCTACGAGCAGTACTTC
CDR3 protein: CASSADRNPPYEQYF

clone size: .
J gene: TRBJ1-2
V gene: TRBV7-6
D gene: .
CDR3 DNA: TGTGCCAGCAGCTTAGGAACGGCAGGAGGTATAGGTAGCTATGGCTACACCTTC
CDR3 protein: CASSLGTAGGIGSYGYTF

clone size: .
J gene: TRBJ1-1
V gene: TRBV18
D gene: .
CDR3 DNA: TGTGCCAGCTCACCACTGCTCAGCGGGGTGAACACTGAAGCTTTCTTT
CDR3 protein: CASSPLLSGVNTEAFF

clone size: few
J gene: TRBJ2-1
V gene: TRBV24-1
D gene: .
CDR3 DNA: TGTGCCACCTCCAGGGGTGGTGAGCAGTTCTTC
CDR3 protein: CATSRGGEQFF

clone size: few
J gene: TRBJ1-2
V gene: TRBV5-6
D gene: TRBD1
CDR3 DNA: TGTGCCAGCAGCTACGATGCAGGGGGCGCGGCATATGGCTACACCTTC
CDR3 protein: CASSYDAGGAAYGYTF

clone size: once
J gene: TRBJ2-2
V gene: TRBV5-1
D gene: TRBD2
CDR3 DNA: TGCGCCAGCAGCTTGAAGCGGGGGGGCCCCCACACCGGGGAGCTGTTTTTT
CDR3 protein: CASSLKRGGPHTGELFF

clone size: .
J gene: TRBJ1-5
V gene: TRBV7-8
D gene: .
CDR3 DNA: TGTGCCAGCAGCCCTGCGGGGGGTTTAACGAGCAATCAGCCCCAGCATTTT
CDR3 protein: CASSPAGGLTSNQPQHF

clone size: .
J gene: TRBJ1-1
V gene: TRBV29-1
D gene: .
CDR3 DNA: TGCAGCGCCCTCCCGGGGGGGTACACTGAAGCTTTCTTT
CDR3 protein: CSALPGGYTEAFF

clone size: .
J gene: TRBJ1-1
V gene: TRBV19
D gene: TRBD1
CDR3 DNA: TGTGCCAGTTCTCAGGGGGTTAGCACTGAAGCTTTCTTT
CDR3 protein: CASSQGVSTEAFF